This T cell receptor (beta chain) was captured in a study of vaccination effects on CD4 cells after COVID-19. About the study: BNT162b2 vaccine or mRNA-1273 vaccine was given to participants in two doses. Vaccination followed sampling of two convalescent patients by 16 days and one week respectively.

Between the trimmed V and J ends, which lost 2 bases and 2 bases, there was a span of 2 bases. The germline V gene encodes CDR1 SGHVS and CDR2 FNYEAQ. The CDR3 extends over 12 amino acids. Investigators separated out CD4+ T cells once around eleven days of culture had passed. The authors exchanged half the medium for IL-2 medium on days 3 and 7. To note about this clone: Its antigen remains unidentified.

Data came from immunoSEQ multiplex PCR; TCRdb stores just in-frame clones and leaves some out. The sample yields tens of thousands of clones, approximately 81% seen once. Source: CD4+ T cells from PBMCs cultured without peptide, taken before COVID-19 vaccination. The origin of this receptor is a human donor who had a prior SARS-CoV-2 infection. The genes are TRBV7-6 and TRBJ2-3; no clear D gene. CDR3 nucleotides: TGTGCCAGCAGCTTAATCACAGATACGCAGTATTTT. Translated, it gives CASSLITDTQYF.